These 10 T cell receptor beta chains were all obtained from the same sample, sequenced in a study of T cell responses to AZD1222 COVID-19 vaccine. Clones were sequenced by immunoSEQ multiplex PCR, and TCRdb holds only the in-frame ones, with some missing. Of approximately 94,000 clones listed, 88% were seen once; the top ten hold about 1.8%. This sample comprised peripheral blood, obtained on day 0 of AZD1222 vaccination. These TCRs come from an adult in good health.

This clone was counted between two and nine times. The chain joins TRBV3-1 (or the pseudogene TRBV3-2) to TRBJ2-5, with TRBD1 matching 7 bases. After removal of 3 bases from V and 0 bases from J, the junction contained 4 bases not matched to a gene. CDR1 is LGHDT and CDR2 is YNNKEL in the germline V gene (reference sequence). The length of the CDR3 is 15 residues. The CDR3 nucleotides are TGTGCCAGCAGCCAGATCACAGGGGACCAAGAGACCCAGTACTTC. As protein: CASSQITGDQETQYF.

The gene calls are TRBV7-9 and TRBJ1-3; 9 bases match TRBD1. Germline trimming cut 5 bases from V and 0 bases from J; bases unmatched to any gene: 2. Germline V gene lookup returns CDR1 SEHNR and CDR2 FQNEAQ (reference sequence). This CDR3 region has 15 residues. Here the CDR3 DNA reads TGTGCCAGCAGCGGGACAGGGATCTCTGGAAACACCATATATTTT. Protein sequence: CASSGTGISGNTIYF.

The chain uses TRBV5-1 and TRBJ1-1; D call uncertain. Germline V gene sequence: CDR1 SGHRS, CDR2 YFSETQ. This CDR3 has 12 amino acids. Between the trimmed V and J ends, which lost 5 bases and 6 bases, there was a span of 11 bases. The CDR3 DNA is TGCGCCAGCAGGAACGACTGGGCTGAAGCTTTCTTT. Its protein product is CASRNDWAEAFF.

This rearrangement joins TRBV27 to TRBJ1-5; 7 bases line up with TRBD1. The V segment lost 6 bases and the J segment 3 bases; nucleotides outside the gene matches: 8. Looked up from germline, CDR1 is MNHEY and CDR2 is SMNVEV (reference sequence). CDR3 length: 15 residues. The CDR3 DNA follows: TGTGCCAGCAGCTTGACAGGGCAGAACAATCAGCCCCAGCATTTT. Translating it yields CASSLTGQNNQPQHF.

This clone was seen just once. The rearrangement joins TRBV7-9 to TRBJ1-5; D is possibly TRBD1 (6 bases). CDR1 SEHNR and CDR2 FQNEAQ come from the germline V gene (reference sequence). Trimming stripped 3 bases from V and 6 bases from J, with 9 bases between. This CDR3 has 13 amino acids. CDR3 residues: CASSLGGPQPQHF. CDR3 nucleotide sequence: TGTGCCAGCAGCTTGGGGGGGCCTCAGCCCCAGCATTTT. Full variable domain (remainder filled in from reference TRBV7-9 and TRBJ1-5): DTGVSQNPRHKITKRGQNVTFRCDPISEHNRLYWYRQTLGQGPEFLTYFQNEAQLEKSRLLSDRFSAERPKGSFSTLEIQRTEQGDSAMYLCASSLGGPQPQHFGDGTRLSIL.

This CDR3 is CASSLDRVAGIQETQYF. DNA of the CDR3: TGTGCCAGCAGCTTAGATCGGGTAGCGGGGATCCAAGAGACCCAGTACTTC. The chain has TRBV11-3 and TRBJ2-5; 8 bases map to TRBD2. This CDR3 region has 17 residues. The germline V gene encodes CDR1 SGHNT and CDR2 YENEEA. V trimming: 0 bases; J trimming: 1 base; junction bases outside the gene matches: 7.

This chain joins TRBV7-9 and TRBJ2-1; tentative D call: TRBD1 (5 bases). CDR3 length equals 13 residues. CDR1 and CDR2 from the germline V gene are SEHNR and FQNEAQ (reference sequence). V lost 9 bases and J lost 2, with 11 bases in between. CDR3 sequence: CASQGATYNEQFF. The CDR3 nucleotides are TGTGCCAGTCAGGGCGCAACCTACAATGAGCAGTTCTTC.

This chain joins TRBV6-5 and TRBJ2-7, with TRBD2 matching over 12 bases. The V gene's germline CDR1 is MNHEY and CDR2 SVGAGI. CDR3 length: 15 residues. With V trimmed by 8 bases and J by 3 bases, 8 bases remained unmatched. The CDR3 region is CASSPASGRVYEQYF. CDR3 in DNA: TGTGCCAGCTCGCCCGCTAGCGGGAGGGTCTACGAGCAGTACTTC.

The chain couples TRBV30 to TRBJ2-7, with 10 bases that match TRBD2. The CDR3 has 14 residues. V shed 4 bases and J 7 bases; nucleotides not matched to a gene: 10. Germline V gives CDR1 GTSNPN, CDR2 SVGIG (reference sequence). Written as DNA, the CDR3 is TGTGCCTGGACCCGCCCGGGACTAGCGAGGGAGCAGTACTTC. It specifies CAWTRPGLAREQYF.

The chain links TRBV30 to TRBJ1-3, with D possibly matching TRBD1 (5 bases). This CDR3 is 15 amino acids long. The V end lost 0 bases, the J end lost 2 bases, and 11 bases lay between the germline ends. Germline V CDR1 and CDR2: GTSNPN, SVGIG (reference sequence). The CDR3 DNA is TGTGCCTGGAGTGTACGGGGGAAGGCTGGAAACACCATATATTTT. Translation: CAWSVRGKAGNTIYF.